These 29 T cell receptor beta chains originate from one sample sequenced in a study of T-cell reconstitution after alpha-beta-depleted transplantation in children. Preparation of the TCRbeta library was carried out with unique molecular identifiers. TCRdb re-derived calls from the PCR reads in MiXCR, one entry per CDR3 protein. This table holds approximately 4,000 distinct CDR3 sequences, approximately 8.2% found once. The material was PBMCs, mostly from graft donor cells, obtained 180 days after TCRalphabeta/CD19-depleted stem cell transplant. Every receptor here comes from a male patient aged 2 to 10 who had a stem cell transplant for acute lymphoblastic leukemia, so the T cells may come from the graft donor.

This clonotype was counted at least ten times. The chain combines TRBV5-1 with TRBJ2-7; unclear D gene. The germline V and J ends were trimmed by 4 bases and 2 bases, with 16 bases remaining between them. The CDR3 is 15 residues long. From germline, CDR1 is SGHRS and CDR2 YFSETQ. CDR3 protein: CASSGYPGSTYEQYF. The CDR3, as DNA: TGCGCCAGCAGCGGATACCCGGGCAGCACCTACGAGCAGTACTTC. Using reference TRBV5-1 and TRBJ2-7 for the parts outside the CDR3, the full variable domain is KAGVTQTPRYLIKTRGQQVTLSCSPISGHRSVSWYQQTPGQGLQFLFEYFSETQRNKGNFPGRFSGRQFSNSRSEMNVSTLELGDSALYLCASSGYPGSTYEQYFGPGTRLTVT.

Judged by abundance, this clonotype is large. The chain couples TRBV29-1 to TRBJ1-1, with D possibly being TRBD1 (5 bases). The germline gives CDR1 SQVTM, CDR2 ANQGSEA. The CDR3 contains 13 residues. V shed 3 bases and J shed 3 bases, with 11 bases lying between them. CDR3 bases: TGCAGCGTTGACAGGGAAGGGGACACTGAAGCTTTCTTT. Translating gives CSVDREGDTEAFF.

The sample holds many counts of this clonotype. V gene TRBV15 combines with J gene TRBJ2-2; D perhaps matches TRBD2 (6 bases). Trimming removed 1 base from V and 6 bases from J, with 6 bases in between. The CDR3 consists of 13 residues. The germline gives CDR1 LNHNV, CDR2 YYDKDF (reference sequence). This chain's CDR3 is CATSRGGAGELFF. CDR3 DNA sequence: TGTGCCACCAGCAGAGGGGGGGCCGGGGAGCTGTTTTTT.

This clonotype was observed many times. The rearrangement joins TRBV3-1 to TRBJ1-2, with TRBD1 as a possible D gene (6 bases). Germline CDR1 LGHDT, CDR2 YNNKEL (reference sequence). The CDR3 has 15 amino acids. V shed 1 base and J shed 5 bases, with 14 bases lying between them. The CDR3: CASSQGQGWGYGYTF. CDR3 in DNA: TGTGCCAGCAGCCAAGGCCAGGGGTGGGGATATGGCTACACCTTC.

This clonotype is labeled as medium-sized. V is TRBV7-9 and J is TRBJ2-5; perhaps TRBD1 as D (5 bases). CDR3 length: 15 amino acids. V lost 1 base and J lost 1, with 10 bases in between. CDR1 and CDR2 (germline): SEHNR, FQNEAQ (reference sequence). The CDR3 nucleotides are TGTGCCAGCAGCTTAGTATCAGGGATCCAAGAGACCCAGTACTTC. This sequence encodes CASSLVSGIQETQYF.

This clonotype appeared many times. V gene TRBV2 combines with J gene TRBJ2-1; TRBD2 might be the D (6 bases). This CDR3 comprises 13 residues. Trimming took off 6 bases at V and 8 bases at J, with 14 bases between the two ends. Germline V CDR1 and CDR2: SNHLY, FYNNEI. In DNA form, the CDR3 reads TGTGCCAGCAGCGCGGGGAATGGCGATGAGCAGTTCTTC. Its protein product is CASSAGNGDEQFF.

This clonotype is termed medium-sized. The CDR3 region has the DNA TGTGCCAGCAGCTTAGTAGTGGAGACTGGGGGCTACACCTTC. Protein product: CASSLVVETGGYTF. The V and J genes are TRBV7-9 and TRBJ1-2; the D is unclear. The CDR3 is 14 residues long. The germline gives CDR1 SEHNR, CDR2 FQNEAQ (reference sequence). V lost 1 base and J lost 8, with 14 bases in between.

The rearrangement links TRBV11-1 to TRBJ2-7; 12 bases align to TRBD2. CDR1 SGHAT and CDR2 FQDESV come from the germline V gene (reference sequence). V lost 5 bases, J lost 2 bases, and 16 bases stayed unmatched. This CDR3 has 19 residues. The chain's CDR3 is CASSHPGTSGSRYPYEQYF. The CDR3 DNA reads as TGTGCCAGCAGCCACCCCGGGACTAGCGGGTCCCGGTATCCCTACGAGCAGTACTTC.

This clonotype was seen repeatedly, ten times or more. This chain links TRBV2 with TRBJ2-7; 11 nucleotides agree with TRBD2. The V gene end was trimmed by 1 base and the J gene end by 4 bases; junction bases not matched to a gene: 6. Germline V gene sequence: CDR1 SNHLY, CDR2 FYNNEI. This CDR3 contains 16 residues. The CDR3 region is CASSEGLAGWDYEQYF. In DNA, the CDR3 is TGTGCCAGCAGTGAAGGACTAGCGGGATGGGATTACGAGCAGTACTTC.

V gene TRBV12-3 or TRBV12-4 combines with J gene TRBJ2-3; D might be TRBD2 (6 bases). The CDR3 extends over 15 amino acids. With 9 bases removed from V and 0 bases from J, the gap between germline ends came to 16 bases. The CDR3 sequence is CASVGTPTSTDTQYF. CDR3 DNA sequence: TGTGCCAGTGTGGGGACTCCAACTAGCACAGATACGCAGTATTTT.

This clonotype was observed at least ten times. V and J are TRBV5-1 and TRBJ2-2; the D gene is possibly TRBD1 (6 bases). The CDR3 runs to 14 residues. V dropped 4 bases and J dropped 6 bases, with 13 bases sitting between them. Germline CDR1 is SGHRS and CDR2 is YFSETQ. The DNA of the CDR3 is TGCGCCAGCAGCCCCCCTCCAGGGGCCGGGGAGCTGTTTTTT. Translation: CASSPPPGAGELFF. Variable domain in full (rest from reference TRBV5-1 and TRBJ2-2): KAGVTQTPRYLIKTRGQQVTLSCSPISGHRSVSWYQQTPGQGLQFLFEYFSETQRNKGNFPGRFSGRQFSNSRSEMNVSTLELGDSALYLCASSPPPGAGELFFGEGSRLTVL.

This clonotype was found many times. This rearrangement joins TRBV15 to TRBJ2-7, with D possibly TRBD2 on 6 matching bases. Trimming left V 3 bases short and J 3 bases short, with 12 bases between. This CDR3 is 14 amino acids long. Germline lookup yields CDR1 LNHNV and CDR2 YYDKDF (reference sequence). CDR3 sequence: CATSRGGSLYEQYF. DNA for the CDR3: TGTGCCACCAGCAGGGGGGGATCTCTCTACGAGCAGTACTTC.

This clonotype ranks as medium-sized. The chain carries TRBV11-2 and TRBJ2-5; D is ambiguous. The CDR3 contains 13 residues. Germline V gene data show CDR1 as SGHAT and CDR2 as FQNNGV. Trimming took off 3 bases at V and 1 base at J, with 6 bases between the two ends. CDR3 DNA sequence: TGTGCCAGCAGCTTGGGCATCCAAGAGACCCAGTACTTC. Amino acid sequence: CASSLGIQETQYF.

This clonotype was observed many times. This chain links TRBV6-5 with TRBJ2-1, with 14 bases fitting TRBD2. The CDR3 has 15 amino acids. The germline gives CDR1 MNHEY, CDR2 SVGAGI. With V trimmed by 7 bases and J by 7 bases, 6 bases remained unmatched. The CDR3 loop is CASTRLAGGGNEQFF. In nucleotides, the CDR3 is TGTGCCAGCACGAGACTAGCGGGAGGGGGAAATGAGCAGTTCTTC.

In its sample, this clonotype is medium-sized. The genes are TRBV12-3 or TRBV12-4 and TRBJ2-1; either TRBD1 or TRBD2 may supply D (6 bases each). V lost 3 bases and J lost 8, with 17 bases in between. This CDR3 is built from 15 residues. The CDR3 region has the DNA TGTGCCAGCAGTTTTAGGGGGAGGACTGGGGATGAGCAGTTCTTC. Amino acid sequence: CASSFRGRTGDEQFF.

This clonotype is large. V usage is TRBV20-1 and J usage is TRBJ2-5; D might be TRBD1 or TRBD2, each matching 6 bases. Per germline, CDR1 DFQATT and CDR2 SNEGSKA (reference sequence). With 4 bases removed from V and 5 bases from J, the gap between germline ends came to 17 bases. The CDR3 length is 14 residues. CDR3 sequence reads: CSANPGGPRETQYF. The CDR3 DNA sequence: TGCAGTGCTAACCCCGGGGGCCCTCGGGAGACCCAGTACTTC.

The chain carries TRBV15 and TRBJ2-6; 7 nucleotides line up with TRBD2. This CDR3 is built from 15 residues. Germline V gene data show CDR1 as LNHNV and CDR2 as YYDKDF (reference sequence). V lost 6 bases, J lost 0 bases, and 2 bases stayed unmatched. The CDR3: CATSSGGSGANVLTF. The CDR3 DNA sequence: TGTGCCACCAGTTCGGGGGGCTCTGGGGCCAACGTCCTGACTTTC.

There are many counts of this clonotype. The chain uses TRBV4-1 and TRBJ2-5; TRBD2 matches 8 bases. V was clipped by 4 bases and J by 1 base; unmatched bases: 11. The CDR3 contains 17 residues. Germline values: CDR1 MGHRA, CDR2 YSYEKL. The CDR3 loop reads CASSRGEAGGIQETQYF. DNA of the CDR3: TGCGCCAGCAGCCGTGGAGAGGCGGGGGGTATCCAAGAGACCCAGTACTTC.

This clonotype was seen many times. The chain recombines TRBV7-9 with TRBJ2-7; TRBD1 agrees at 9 bases. The CDR3 has 15 residues. V shed 6 bases and J 1 base; nucleotides not matched to a gene: 7. Germline V gene data show CDR1 as SEHNR and CDR2 as FQNEAQ (reference sequence). The CDR3 nucleotides are TGTGCCAGCAGTCCACAGGACAGGGGTTCCTACGAGCAGTACTTC. It codes for CASSPQDRGSYEQYF. The full variable domain, rest sourced from reference TRBV7-9 and TRBJ2-7, is DTGVSQNPRHKITKRGQNVTFRCDPISEHNRLYWYRQTLGQGPEFLTYFQNEAQLEKSRLLSDRFSAERPKGSFSTLEIQRTEQGDSAMYLCASSPQDRGSYEQYFGPGTRLTVT.

This clonotype was detected ten times or more. The chain uses TRBV5-5 and TRBJ1-1; 7 nucleotides agree with TRBD1. After removal of 1 base from V and 4 bases from J, the junction contained 13 bases not matched to a gene. This CDR3 contains 17 residues. Germline-derived CDR1 and CDR2 are SGHKS and YYEKEE (reference sequence). For the CDR3, the DNA is TGTGCCAGCAGCTTGTTCCTGTACAGGGGAGGTGGCACTGAAGCTTTCTTT. This codes for CASSLFLYRGGGTEAFF.

This clonotype was picked up many times. V and J are TRBV15 and TRBJ2-7, with D possibly called TRBD1 or TRBD2 (5 bases each). V was shortened by 0 bases and J by 0 bases, with 15 bases between the two germline ends. Germline lookup yields CDR1 LNHNV and CDR2 YYDKDF (reference sequence). This CDR3 comprises 17 residues. The CDR3 protein is CATSRDRFGTASYEQYF. CDR3 DNA sequence: TGTGCCACCAGCAGAGATCGGTTCGGGACGGCCTCCTACGAGCAGTACTTC. The full variable domain, completed using reference TRBV15 and TRBJ2-7, is DAMVIQNPRYQVTQFGKPVTLSCSQTLNHNVMYWYQQKSSQAPKLLFHYYDKDFNNEADTPDNFQSRRPNTSFCFLDIRSPGLGDTAMYLCATSRDRFGTASYEQYFGPGTRLTVT.

Ten or more counts support this clonotype. This chain joins TRBV18 and TRBJ1-1, with TRBD1 matching 10 bases. J was trimmed by 5 bases and V by 2 bases; bases with no gene match: 8. CDR1 and CDR2 (germline): KGHSH, LQKENI. The length of the CDR3 is 16 residues. CDR3 sequence (DNA): TGTGCCAGCTCACCATATCGACAGGGGGCAGGTACTGAAGCTTTCTTT. It encodes CASSPYRQGAGTEAFF.

This clonotype was picked up many times. V and J are TRBV7-6 and TRBJ2-7, with D possibly called TRBD1 or TRBD2 (5 bases each). Trimming took off 4 bases at V and 1 base at J, with 17 bases between the two ends. CDR1 is SGHVS and CDR2 is FNYEAQ in the germline V gene. This CDR3 has 16 amino acids. CDR3 in DNA: TGTGCCAGCAGCTCGGATCCGGGGCCCGATTCCTACGAGCAGTACTTC. This encodes CASSSDPGPDSYEQYF.

As concerns this clonotype: This could be a read error, since a much larger clone is one nucleotide away. The gene calls are TRBV7-9 and TRBJ1-2, with TRBD1 matching over 7 bases. The germline CDR1 and CDR2 sequences are SEHNR and FQNEAQ (reference sequence). This CDR3 has 14 amino acids. The ends lost 5 bases at V and 10 bases at J; junction bases unmatched: 13. The CDR3 is CASSRDSPGGDYTF. The CDR3 nucleotides read TGTGCCAGCAGCCGGGACAGCCCTGGAGGTGACTACACCTTC.

This clonotype has at least ten counts. The chain is built from TRBV12-3 or TRBV12-4 and TRBJ2-1; 9 nucleotides agree with TRBD2. This CDR3 is built from 14 residues. V shed 5 bases and J 16 bases; nucleotides not matched to a gene: 15. CDR3 protein: CASSDTGTSSRVFF. For the CDR3, the DNA is TGTGCCAGCAGTGATACCGGGACTAGCTCTAGAGTATTCTTC.

The chain carries TRBV6-4 and TRBJ2-7; D might be TRBD1 (5 bases). The germline V gene encodes CDR1 MRHNA and CDR2 SNTAGT. Trimming took 2 bases from V and 7 from J, leaving 9 bases between them. This CDR3 region has 12 residues. The CDR3: CASSDRGGEQYF. The CDR3 bases are TGTGCCAGCAGTGACAGGGGTGGAGAGCAGTACTTC.

This clonotype was found many times. This rearrangement joins TRBV5-4 to TRBJ2-3, with 8 positions matching TRBD2. Germline V gene data show CDR1 as SGHNT and CDR2 as YYREEE (reference sequence). CDR3 length: 16 amino acids. Trimming at V came to 5 bases and at J to 4 bases, leaving 12 bases not matched to a gene. Here the CDR3 reads CASRLEIGLAPDTQYF. Written as DNA, the CDR3 is TGTGCCAGCAGGCTGGAAATAGGACTAGCCCCAGATACGCAGTATTTT.

This clonotype was seen ten or more times. The chain couples TRBV11-3 to TRBJ2-1; 8 bases line up with TRBD1. Germline values: CDR1 SGHNT, CDR2 YENEEA. The CDR3 extends over 17 amino acids. The V and J ends lost 3 bases and 6 bases, in that order; junction bases with no gene match: 13. In DNA, the CDR3 is TGTGCCAGCAGCTTCGGACAGGGCCCCTCTCCGGGCAATGAGCAGTTCTTC. Translation gives CASSFGQGPSPGNEQFF.

Relative to its sample, this clonotype is medium-sized. J is TRBJ2-7 and V is TRBV5-6, with no clear D. The V and J ends lost 6 bases and 4 bases respectively, with 8 bases between them. The CDR3 is made up of 11 amino acids. The germline gives CDR1 SGHDT, CDR2 YYEEEE. Written as DNA, the CDR3 is TGTGCCAGCACAGGTCGATACGAGCAGTACTTC. It encodes CASTGRYEQYF.